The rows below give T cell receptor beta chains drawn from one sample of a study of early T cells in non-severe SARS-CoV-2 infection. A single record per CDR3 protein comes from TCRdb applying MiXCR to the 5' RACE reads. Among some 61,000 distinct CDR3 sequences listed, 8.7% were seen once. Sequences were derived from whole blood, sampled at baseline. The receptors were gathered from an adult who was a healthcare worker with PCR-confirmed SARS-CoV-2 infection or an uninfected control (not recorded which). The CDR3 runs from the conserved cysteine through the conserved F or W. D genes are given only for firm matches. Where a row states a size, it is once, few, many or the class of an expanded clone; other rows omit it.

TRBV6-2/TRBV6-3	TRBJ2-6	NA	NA	TGTGCCAGCAGTCCGCCTTCTGGGGCCAACGTCCTGACTTTC	CASSPPSGANVLTF
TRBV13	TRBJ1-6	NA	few	TGTGCCAGCAGCTTGACCGACCAATATTCACCCCTCCACTTT	CASSLTDQYSPLHF
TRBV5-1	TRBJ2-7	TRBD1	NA	TGCGCCAGCAGCTTGGGACAGGGGAGCTCCTACGAGCAGTACTTC	CASSLGQGSSYEQYF
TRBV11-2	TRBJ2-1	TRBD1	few	TGTGCCAGCAGCTCGCAGGGGGCTTCAGCGGCTGAGCAGTTCTTC	CASSSQGASAAEQFF
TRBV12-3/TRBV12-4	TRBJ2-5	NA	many	TGTGCCAGCAGCCCGGGACTGATTAAAGAGACCCAGTACTTC	CASSPGLIKETQYF
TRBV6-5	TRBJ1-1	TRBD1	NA	TGTGCCAGCAGTATCCGGGACAGGGTTAACACTGAAGCTTTCTTT	CASSIRDRVNTEAFF
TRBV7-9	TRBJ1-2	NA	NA	TGTGCCAGCAGCTTTGAGAACTATGGCTACACCTTC	CASSFENYGYTF
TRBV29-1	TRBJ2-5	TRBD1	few	TGCAGCCAGACAAGGGGACAGGGTGAAGCCCAGTACTTC	CSQTRGQGEAQYF
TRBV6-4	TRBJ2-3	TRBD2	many	TGTGCCAGCAGTTCACTGGCGGGAGCGTCAGATACGCAGTATTTT	CASSSLAGASDTQYF
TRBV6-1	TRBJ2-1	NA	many	TGTGCCAGCGGAAACAATGAGCAGTTCTTC	CASGNNEQFF
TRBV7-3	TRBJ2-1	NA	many	TGTGCCAGCAGCTTAACGAGGGGAGGAGGAAATGAGCAGTTCTTC	CASSLTRGGGNEQFF
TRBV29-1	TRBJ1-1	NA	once	TGCAGCGTAGAGAGCGTAGGGAACACTGAAGCTTTCTTT	CSVESVGNTEAFF
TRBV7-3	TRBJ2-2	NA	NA	TGTGCCAGCAGCCCCATGGGGGCTGGAACCGGGGAGCTGTTTTTT	CASSPMGAGTGELFF
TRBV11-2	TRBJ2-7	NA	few	TGTGCCAGCAGCTTAGTAAAGGGGGCCTACGAGCAGTACTTC	CASSLVKGAYEQYF
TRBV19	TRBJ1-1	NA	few	TGTGCCAGTAGTATAGGGGGTACGGGAGCTTTCTTT	CASSIGGTGAFF
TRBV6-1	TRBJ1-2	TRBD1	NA	TGTGCCAGCAGTCCGGGACAGGGGGGCTATGGCTACACCTTC	CASSPGQGGYGYTF
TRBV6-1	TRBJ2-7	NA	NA	TGTGCCAGCAGTGAAGTGATTAGTTTAGCCAACGAGCAGTACTTC	CASSEVISLANEQYF
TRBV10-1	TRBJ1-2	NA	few	TGCGCCGGGGGCTTGATGGGTGAGCACCCCTATGGCTACACCTTC	CAGGLMGEHPYGYTF
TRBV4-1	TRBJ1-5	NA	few	TGCGCCAGCAGCCAAGATCTAGGCAGGCGGCGCCAGCCCCAGCATTTT	CASSQDLGRRRQPQHF
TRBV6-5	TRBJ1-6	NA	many	TGTGCCAGCAGTTACGGCCCCCAAAATAATTCACCCCTCCACTTT	CASSYGPQNNSPLHF
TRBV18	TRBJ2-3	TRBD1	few	TGTGCCAGCTCACCACGACCGTATCTCCCGGGACAGGGGTCTTCCCATCACAGCACAGATACGCAGTATTTT	CASSPRPYLPGQGSSHHSTDTQYF
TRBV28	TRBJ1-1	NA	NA	TGTGCCAGCAGTTTTAAGTGGGGGGTAAGGAACACTGAAGCTTTCTTT	CASSFKWGVRNTEAFF
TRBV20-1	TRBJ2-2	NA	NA	TGCAGTGCCCGGCCGACGGGAAACACCGGGGAGCTGTTTTTT	CSARPTGNTGELFF
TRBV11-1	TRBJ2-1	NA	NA	TGTGCCAGCAGCTTTTTCGTCGGTGAGCAGTTCTTC	CASSFFVGEQFF
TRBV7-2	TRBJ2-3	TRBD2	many	TGTGCCAGCAGCTTCCTCGTCCCTGGGCGGGGGGGCCCATCGACAGATACGCAGTATTTT	CASSFLVPGRGGPSTDTQYF
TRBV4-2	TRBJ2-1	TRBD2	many	TGTGCCAGCAGCCCTATAGCGGGAGAAGTCTACAATGAGCAGTTCTTC	CASSPIAGEVYNEQFF
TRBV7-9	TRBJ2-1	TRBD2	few	TGTGCCAGCAGCGTAGCCGGGACTAGCAATGAGCAGTTCTTC	CASSVAGTSNEQFF
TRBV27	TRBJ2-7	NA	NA	TGTGCCAGCAGTTCCGTTACTAGCCTCCACGAGCAGTACTTC	CASSSVTSLHEQYF
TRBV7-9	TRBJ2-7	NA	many	TGTGCCAGCAGCCTTGGCGCGGGCTACGAGCAGTACTTC	CASSLGAGYEQYF
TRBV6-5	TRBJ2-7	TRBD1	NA	TGTGCCAGCAGTTACGGGACAGCACCCTACGAGCAGTACTTC	CASSYGTAPYEQYF
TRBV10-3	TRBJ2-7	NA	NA	TGTGCGATTAAGGACGGGGTGAAGGGCGAGCAGTACTTC	CAIKDGVKGEQYF
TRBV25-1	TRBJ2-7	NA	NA	TGTGCCAGCAGCTCCTCCGGGACGACCTACGAGCAGTACTTC	CASSSSGTTYEQYF
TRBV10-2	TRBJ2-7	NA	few	TGCGCCACTTCGGTGCGGGCCGAGCAGTACTTC	CATSVRAEQYF
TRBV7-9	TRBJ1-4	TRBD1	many	TGTGCCAGCAGCTCGGACAGGGGCGCGGGTGAAAAACTGTTTTTT	CASSSDRGAGEKLFF
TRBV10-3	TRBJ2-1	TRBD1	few	TGTGCCATCAGGGGACAGGGTGTCCATGAGCAGTTCTTC	CAIRGQGVHEQFF
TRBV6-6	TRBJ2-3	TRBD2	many	TGTGCCAGCAGTTACGGGAGCGGGGAGTCAGATACGCAGTATTTT	CASSYGSGESDTQYF
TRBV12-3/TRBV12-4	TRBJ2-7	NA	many	TGTGCCAGCACCTTCCCCGGGGGCGAGCAGTACTTC	CASTFPGGEQYF
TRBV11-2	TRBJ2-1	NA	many	TGTGCCAGCAGCTTAAGGTTTCAGAGGGCAGTAAACAATGAGCAGTTCTTC	CASSLRFQRAVNNEQFF
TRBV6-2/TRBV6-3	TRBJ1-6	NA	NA	TGTGCCAGCACTGTTTGGGGGGCGGGTTCACCCCTCCACTTT	CASTVWGAGSPLHF
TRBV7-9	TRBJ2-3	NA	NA	TGTGCCAGCAGCTTAGGGGTAGGCACAGATACGCAGTATTTT	CASSLGVGTDTQYF
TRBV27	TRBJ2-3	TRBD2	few	TGTGCCAGCAGTTTATCAGGAGCGGGACTAGCGGATAGCACAGATACGCAGTATTTT	CASSLSGAGLADSTDTQYF
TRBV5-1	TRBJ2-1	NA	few	TGCGCCAGCAGCTTGGTTTCAGTTTACAATGAGCAGTTCTTC	CASSLVSVYNEQFF
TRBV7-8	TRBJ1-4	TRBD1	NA	TGCGCCAGCAGCGACGCCCCGGGACAGCTTAATGAAAAACTGTTTTTT	CASSDAPGQLNEKLFF
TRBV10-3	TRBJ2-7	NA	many	TGTGCCATCAGTGAGAGCGGCAGCTACGAGCAGTACTTC	CAISESGSYEQYF
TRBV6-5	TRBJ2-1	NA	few	TGTGCCAGCAGTTACTCGCCCCAGGGGATTGTTAATGAGCAGTTCTTC	CASSYSPQGIVNEQFF
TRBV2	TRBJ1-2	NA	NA	TGTGCCAGCTCGACAGTCTCAACAGCTGGCTACACCTTC	CASSTVSTAGYTF